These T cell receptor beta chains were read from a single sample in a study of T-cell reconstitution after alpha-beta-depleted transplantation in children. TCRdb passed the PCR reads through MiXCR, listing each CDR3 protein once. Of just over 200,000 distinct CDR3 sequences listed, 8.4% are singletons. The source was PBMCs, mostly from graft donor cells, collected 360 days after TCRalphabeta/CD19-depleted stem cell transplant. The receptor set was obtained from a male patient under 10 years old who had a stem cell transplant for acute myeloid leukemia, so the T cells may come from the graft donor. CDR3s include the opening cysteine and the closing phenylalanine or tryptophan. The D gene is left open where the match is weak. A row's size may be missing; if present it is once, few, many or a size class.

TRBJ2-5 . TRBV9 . CASSVATFETQYF TGTGCCAGCAGCGTAGCTACGTTCGAGACCCAGTACTTC
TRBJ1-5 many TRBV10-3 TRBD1 CAIRDRGDQPQHF TGTGCCATCAGGGACAGGGGCGATCAGCCCCAGCATTTT
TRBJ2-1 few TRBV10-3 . CAISEFGDNEQFF TGTGCCATCAGTGAGTTCGGGGACAATGAGCAGTTCTTC
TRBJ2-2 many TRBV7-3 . CASSAFMGGQISGELFF TGTGCCAGCAGCGCCTTTATGGGGGGTCAAATCTCCGGGGAGCTGTTTTTT
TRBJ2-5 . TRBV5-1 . CASSSGLNQETQYF TGCGCCAGCAGCTCTGGACTGAACCAAGAGACCCAGTACTTC
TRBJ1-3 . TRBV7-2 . CASSLSQGSSGNTIYF TGTGCCAGCAGCTTATCACAGGGAAGCTCTGGAAACACCATATATTTT
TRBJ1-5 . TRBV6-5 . CASSYSGGRNQPQHF TGTGCCAGCAGTTACTCCGGGGGGAGAAATCAGCCCCAGCATTTT
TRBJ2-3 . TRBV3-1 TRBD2 CASSRIIAGGADTQYF TGTGCCAGCAGCCGAATTATAGCGGGGGGCGCAGATACGCAGTATTTT
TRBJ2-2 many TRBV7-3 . CASSRNTGELFF TGTGCCAGCAGCAGGAACACCGGGGAGCTGTTTTTT
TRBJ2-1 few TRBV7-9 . CASSLDLVGVNTEQFF TGTGCCAGCAGCTTAGACCTAGTGGGGGTCAATACTGAGCAGTTCTTC
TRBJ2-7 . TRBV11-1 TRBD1 CASSLGRDRHYLSSYEQYF TGTGCCAGCAGCTTGGGCCGGGACAGGCATTACCTGAGCTCCTACGAGCAGTACTTC
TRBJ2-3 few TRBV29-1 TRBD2 CSAPPPLAGGHTRTDTQYF TGCAGCGCCCCTCCCCCGCTAGCGGGGGGCCACACTCGCACAGATACGCAGTATTTT
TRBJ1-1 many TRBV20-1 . CSALTVQSTGAFF TGCAGTGCACTAACAGTACAGTCGACGGGGGCTTTCTTT
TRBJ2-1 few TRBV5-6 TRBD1 CASSLDRGSLANEQFF TGTGCCAGCAGCTTGGACAGGGGCTCACTCGCGAATGAGCAGTTCTTC
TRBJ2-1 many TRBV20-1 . CSARSFGRASYNEQFF TGCAGTGCTAGATCCTTCGGGCGGGCCTCCTACAATGAGCAGTTCTTC
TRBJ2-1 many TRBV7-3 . CASSSRLGVASEQFF TGTGCCAGCAGCTCCCGCTTAGGGGTTGCAAGTGAGCAGTTCTTC
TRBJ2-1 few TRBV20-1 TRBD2 CSANSPGLAVHEQFF TGCAGTGCTAACAGTCCGGGACTAGCGGTGCATGAGCAGTTCTTC
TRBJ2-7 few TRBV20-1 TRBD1 CSARVPSGQVAYEQYF TGCAGTGCTAGAGTACCCTCGGGACAGGTTGCCTACGAGCAGTACTTC
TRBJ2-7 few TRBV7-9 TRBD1 CAEGDRVTYEQYF TGTGCCGAGGGGGACAGGGTAACCTACGAGCAGTACTTC
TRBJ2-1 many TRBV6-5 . CASSYSRQATNEQFF TGTGCCAGCAGTTACTCGAGGCAGGCAACAAATGAGCAGTTCTTC
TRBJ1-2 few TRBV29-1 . CSVDWGFGFGGYGYTF TGCAGCGTTGATTGGGGTTTTGGTTTCGGGGGCTATGGCTACACCTTC
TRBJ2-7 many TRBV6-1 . CASSVSRSPYEQYF TGTGCCAGCAGTGTATCCCGATCCCCCTACGAGCAGTACTTC
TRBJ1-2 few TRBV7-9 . CASSCYRDLVHGYTF TGTGCCAGCAGCTGTTACAGGGATCTGGTCCATGGCTACACCTTC
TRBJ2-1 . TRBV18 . CASSPGGPGTFLFF TGTGCCAGCTCACCAGGAGGGCCAGGGACTTTTCTGTTCTTC
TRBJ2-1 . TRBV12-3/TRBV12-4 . CASTPITENVAYNEQFF TGTGCCAGCACCCCTATTACGGAGAACGTTGCTTACAATGAGCAGTTCTTC
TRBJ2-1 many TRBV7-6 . CASSLGPRDDEQFF TGTGCCAGCAGCTTAGGGCCCAGGGATGATGAGCAGTTCTTC
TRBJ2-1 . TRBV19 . CASSIHPRGNNEQFF TGTGCCAGTAGTATCCACCCCAGGGGTAACAATGAGCAGTTCTTC
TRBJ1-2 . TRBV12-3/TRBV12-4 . CASSHSLEGNYGYTF TGTGCCAGCAGCCACTCCTTGGAGGGTAACTATGGCTACACCTTC
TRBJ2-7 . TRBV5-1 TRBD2 CASSFGLAGPYEQYF TGCGCCAGCAGCTTCGGACTAGCGGGGCCCTACGAGCAGTACTTC
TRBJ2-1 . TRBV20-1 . CSARDPGIQQFF TGCAGTGCTAGAGACCCCGGGATCCAGCAGTTCTTC
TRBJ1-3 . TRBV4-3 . CASSQDPGIVGGNTIYF TGCGCCAGCAGCCAAGATCCAGGGATCGTAGGAGGAAACACCATATATTTT
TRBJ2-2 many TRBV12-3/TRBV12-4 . CASSPGALRTGELFF TGTGCCAGCAGCCCCGGGGCCTTGAGGACCGGGGAGCTGTTTTTT
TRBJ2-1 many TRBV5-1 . CASRWTDYNEQFF TGCGCCAGCAGATGGACCGACTACAATGAGCAGTTCTTC
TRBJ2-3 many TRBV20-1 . CSARVTDTQYF TGCAGTGCTAGAGTGACAGATACGCAGTATTTT
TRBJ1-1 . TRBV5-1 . CASSRGLGPEAFF TGCGCCAGCAGCCGTGGGTTAGGGCCTGAAGCTTTCTTT
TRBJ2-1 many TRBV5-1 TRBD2 CASSSRAGRPQFF TGCGCCAGCAGCTCCAGAGCGGGGAGGCCGCAGTTCTTC
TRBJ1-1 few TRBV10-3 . CAISEFNRVNTEAFF TGTGCCATCAGTGAGTTCAACAGGGTGAACACTGAAGCTTTCTTT
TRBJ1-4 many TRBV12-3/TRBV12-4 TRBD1 CASSTRTGGDEKLFF TGTGCCAGCAGTACCCGGACAGGAGGAGACGAAAAACTGTTTTTT
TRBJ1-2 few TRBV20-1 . CSASPTGLRGYTF TGCAGTGCTAGCCCGACAGGCCTTCGGGGCTACACCTTC
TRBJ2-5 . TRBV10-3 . CAISEARDGEETQYF TGTGCCATCAGTGAGGCCAGGGACGGAGAAGAGACCCAGTACTTC
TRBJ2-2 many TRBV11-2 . CASSLRQGGLSEGNTGELFF TGTGCCAGCAGCCTTAGACAGGGCGGACTGTCGGAGGGAAACACCGGGGAGCTGTTTTTT
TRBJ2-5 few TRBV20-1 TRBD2 CSARGLARQETQYF TGCAGTGCCCGGGGACTAGCGCGGCAAGAGACCCAGTACTTC
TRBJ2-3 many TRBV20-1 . CSASAGKGSDTQYF TGCAGTGCTAGCGCAGGGAAAGGTTCAGATACGCAGTATTTT
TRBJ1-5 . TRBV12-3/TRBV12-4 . CASSLLINQPQHF TGTGCCAGCAGTTTGCTTATTAATCAGCCCCAGCATTTT
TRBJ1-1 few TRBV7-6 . CASSPVGVSPEAFF TGTGCCAGCAGCCCCGTGGGAGTGAGCCCTGAAGCTTTCTTT
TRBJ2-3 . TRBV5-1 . CASSLDWRGTDTQYF TGCGCCAGCAGCTTGGATTGGCGGGGCACAGATACGCAGTATTTT
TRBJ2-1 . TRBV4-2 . CASSPLGNEQFF TGTGCCAGCAGCCCTTTGGGGAATGAGCAGTTCTTC
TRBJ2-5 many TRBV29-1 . CSAFLLAGETQYF TGCAGCGCATTTCTTCTAGCTGGAGAGACCCAGTACTTC
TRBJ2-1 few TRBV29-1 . CSVPRGAVYEQFF TGCAGCGTTCCTCGGGGGGCGGTCTATGAGCAGTTCTTC
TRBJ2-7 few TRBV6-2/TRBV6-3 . CASSYRRLRSGYSYEQYF TGTGCCAGCAGTTACCGCCGGTTGCGTAGCGGATACTCCTACGAGCAGTACTTC
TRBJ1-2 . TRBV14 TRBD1 CASSGLTGAGGYTF TGTGCCAGCAGCGGACTCACAGGGGCTGGTGGCTACACCTTC
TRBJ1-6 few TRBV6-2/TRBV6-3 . CASSYQPGTRGNSPLHF TGTGCCAGCAGTTATCAGCCCGGGACTAGGGGGAATTCACCCCTCCACTTT
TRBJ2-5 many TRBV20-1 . CSARDSSPAETQYF TGCAGTGCTAGAGATTCGAGCCCCGCTGAGACCCAGTACTTC